These 19 T cell receptor beta chains originate from one sample sequenced in a study of regulatory T cells in long-lasting Graves disease (dated by TCRdb to the early 2020s). Library construction relied on multiplex PCR. Sequencing was performed on an Illumina HiSeq 4000. iRepertoire HTBI primers and Arm-PCR amplification of CDR3 regions were used to construct TCR beta libraries. TCRdb handled the public reads itself, with Q25 trimming in fastp and clone calling in MiXCR, and kept productive beta chains. Rows are unified per CDR3 protein, each entry keeping the most common DNA and genes. This sample comprises 510,000 or so distinct CDR3 sequences, about 12% of them detected only once. 8.9% of the sample belongs to the ten largest clones. The time point label of this sample denotes: newly diagnosed GD, antithyroid drugs for less than 3 months. For both TCR sequencing and RNA sequencing, RNA was extracted from PBMCs in TRIzol.

The same sample was also studied in work on T cells in Graves' hyperthyroidism and ophthalmopathy.

The sequencing here drew on peripheral blood mononuclear cells (PBMCs), taken at new diagnosis, from a patient treated with antithyroid drugs. The receptor source for this set is a woman in her twenties or thirties with Graves disease. Donor details come from another sample of the same person, matched by shared clones.

This clonotype occurred many times. This chain uses TRBV2 with TRBJ1-2; TRBD1 agrees at 8 bases. V shed 2 bases and J 5 bases; nucleotides not matched to a gene: 4. The length of the CDR3 is 14 residues. The germline V gene encodes CDR1 SNHLY and CDR2 FYNNEI. CDR3 amino acids: CASSEPGQGYGYTF. CDR3 bases: TGTGCCAGCAGTGAACCAGGACAGGGATATGGCTACACCTTC. Using reference TRBV2 and TRBJ1-2 for the parts outside the CDR3, the full variable domain is EPEVTQTPSHQVTQMGQEVILRCVPISNHLYFYWYRQILGQKVEFLVSFYNNEISEKSEIFDDQFSVERPDGSNFTLKIRSTKLEDSAMYFCASSEPGQGYGYTFGSGTRLTVV.

This clonotype was counted many times. The chain has TRBV20-1 and TRBJ2-3; 7 bases match TRBD2. The CDR3 is 18 amino acids. CDR1 is DFQATT, CDR2 SNEGSKA, per germline (reference sequence). Trimming cost V 6 bases and J 1 base; bases outside gene matches: 19. The CDR3 is CSARALAGRGQGTDTQYF. In DNA form, the CDR3 reads TGCAGTGCCAGGGCCTTAGCGGGCAGAGGTCAGGGCACAGATACGCAGTATTTT.

In this sample, this clonotype turned up a few times. The V gene is TRBV7-3, the J gene TRBJ2-1, with no clear D. The germline V and J ends were trimmed by 2 bases and 4 bases, with 9 bases remaining between them. This CDR3 comprises 14 residues. The germline V gene encodes CDR1 SGHTA and CDR2 FQGTGA. The CDR3 spells CASSLPPEYNEQFF. The CDR3, as DNA: TGTGCCAGCAGCTTACCCCCAGAGTACAATGAGCAGTTCTTC.

This chain joins TRBV6-9 and TRBJ2-7; D could derive from TRBD1 or TRBD2 (6 bases each). The CDR3 spans 15 residues. The germline gives CDR1 MNHGY, CDR2 SVAAGI. The V and J ends lost 3 bases and 3 bases respectively, with 15 bases between them. CDR3 coding DNA: TGTGCCAGCAGTTACGGGGGCAGGGGCAACTACGAGCAGTACTTC. As protein: CASSYGGRGNYEQYF.

This clonotype was observed at least ten times. The gene calls are TRBV7-9 and TRBJ1-1; a possible D gene is TRBD1 (6 bases). V was clipped by 4 bases and J by 1 base, with 10 bases between them. The germline gives CDR1 SEHNR, CDR2 FQNEAQ (reference sequence). The CDR3 sequence is 14 residues long. The DNA for the CDR3 is TGTGCCAGCAGCTCGGGGGCTACGAACACTGAAGCTTTCTTT. Its translation is CASSSGATNTEAFF.

CDR3 amino acids: CASSKDRPHYGYTF. DNA for the CDR3: TGTGCCAGTAGTAAAGACAGGCCTCACTATGGCTACACCTTC. V is TRBV19 and J is TRBJ1-2; D perhaps matches TRBD1 (6 bases). The CDR3 runs to 14 residues. Germline CDR1 LNHDA, CDR2 SQIVND (reference sequence). V gave up 4 bases and J gave up 3 bases, with 12 bases separating them.

This clonotype was seen a few times. The gene calls are TRBV10-1 and TRBJ2-7, with TRBD2 matching 7 bases. The V and J ends lost 7 bases and 5 bases, in that order; junction bases with no gene match: 14. The CDR3 spans 15 residues. Per the germline V gene, CDR1 is WNHNN and CDR2 is SYGVQD (reference sequence). The CDR3 protein is CASMSHLGTIDEQYF. The CDR3 nucleotides are TGCGCCAGCATGTCGCACCTGGGGACTATTGACGAGCAGTACTTC.

V usage is TRBV6-1 and J usage is TRBJ2-7; no clear D gene. This CDR3 contains 11 residues. The germline V gene has CDR1 MNHNS and CDR2 SASEGT. V gave up 8 bases and J gave up 2 bases, with 7 bases separating them. This CDR3 reads CASGETYEQYF. CDR3 sequence (DNA): TGTGCCAGCGGGGAAACCTACGAGCAGTACTTC.

The gene calls are TRBV5-4 and TRBJ1-4; a possible D gene is TRBD1 (5 bases). V lost 4 bases and J 6 bases, leaving 13 bases between the germline ends. This CDR3 contains 14 residues. Per the germline V gene, CDR1 is SGHNT and CDR2 is YYREEE (reference sequence). The CDR3 nucleotides are TGTGCCAGCAGCGATACAAGAGGGGATGAAAAACTGTTTTTT. Its translation: CASSDTRGDEKLFF.

This clonotype was seen repeatedly, ten times or more. J is TRBJ2-1 and V is TRBV20-1; 9 bases agree with TRBD2. Per the germline V gene, CDR1 is DFQATT and CDR2 is SNEGSKA (reference sequence). The CDR3 has 16 residues. V trimming: 0 bases; J trimming: 6 bases; junction bases outside the gene matches: 9. The CDR3 DNA sequence: TGCAGTGCTAGAGATCCTAGCGGGAAAGGGGGCAATGAGCAGTTCTTC. This codes for CSARDPSGKGGNEQFF.

This clonotype was counted ten times or more. V is TRBV20-1 and J is TRBJ1-1, with D hard to call. This CDR3 is built from 15 residues. Per germline, CDR1 DFQATT and CDR2 SNEGSKA (reference sequence). Trimming left V 3 bases short and J 8 bases short, with 22 bases between. CDR3 protein: CSASHPKDENGEAFF. The CDR3, as DNA: TGCAGTGCTAGTCACCCGAAGGACGAGAACGGCGAAGCTTTCTTT.

This clonotype has a count of ten or more. V usage is TRBV18 and J usage is TRBJ2-2; TRBD1 might be the D (6 bases). The length of the CDR3 is 14 residues. The V and J ends lost 3 bases and 6 bases respectively, with 11 bases between them. Germline V CDR1 and CDR2: KGHSH, LQKENI. CDR3 in amino acids: CASSPIGTSGELFF. CDR3 in DNA: TGTGCCAGCTCACCTATAGGGACATCCGGGGAGCTGTTTTTT.

V usage is TRBV18 and J usage is TRBJ1-2; D perhaps matches TRBD1 (5 bases). The germline V gene encodes CDR1 KGHSH and CDR2 LQKENI. V lost 8 bases and J 0 bases, leaving 13 bases between the germline ends. The CDR3 runs 14 residues. The CDR3 DNA is TGTGCCAGCCGCAAGGGGAGTACTAACTATGGCTACACCTTC. It is translated as CASRKGSTNYGYTF.

This clonotype came up many times. V gene TRBV27 combines with J gene TRBJ1-5; 9 bases line up with TRBD1. CDR1 is MNHEY, CDR2 SMNVEV, per germline (reference sequence). This CDR3 is 16 amino acids long. Germline trimming cut 2 bases from V and 4 bases from J; bases unmatched to any gene: 6. CDR3 DNA: TGTGCCAGCAGTTTAAGCGCCGGGACAGGGAATCAGCCCCAGCATTTT. Protein sequence: CASSLSAGTGNQPQHF.

The CDR3 loop reads CASSLGAFADTQYF. In DNA form, the CDR3 reads TGTGCCAGCAGCTTAGGAGCATTCGCAGATACGCAGTATTTT. The chain joins TRBV11-2 to TRBJ2-3; no reliable D call. The CDR3 covers 14 residues. Germline loops: CDR1 SGHAT, CDR2 FQNNGV. V was shortened by 1 base and J by 4 bases, with 9 bases between the two germline ends.

CDR3 region: CSARDQSRNTEAFF. The CDR3 DNA follows: TGCAGTGCTAGAGATCAGAGCAGGAACACTGAAGCTTTCTTT. The chain joins TRBV20-1 to TRBJ1-1; D ambiguous. The CDR3 is made up of 14 amino acids. CDR1 is DFQATT and CDR2 is SNEGSKA in the germline V gene (reference sequence). V lost 0 bases and J 1 base, leaving 9 bases between the germline ends.

The table lists this clonotype with a few counts. The V call is TRBV6-1, the J call TRBJ1-1, with 7 bases matching TRBD1. Germline V gene data show CDR1 as MNHNS and CDR2 as SASEGT. V was clipped by 10 bases and J by 7 bases; unmatched bases: 6. CDR3 length: 11 amino acids. The CDR3 is CATRQGNEAFF. The CDR3 DNA sequence: TGTGCCACCCGACAGGGTAATGAAGCTTTCTTT.

As regards this clonotype: A much bigger clone sits one base away, suggesting this may be a read error. This sequence joins TRBV6-1 and TRBJ1-5, with no clear D. The V gene's germline CDR1 is MNHNS and CDR2 SASEGT. V dropped 5 bases and J dropped 5 bases, with 10 bases sitting between them. The CDR3 extends over 13 amino acids. This CDR3 reads CASSQEGYQPQHF. For the CDR3, the DNA is TGTGCCAGCAGTCAAGAGGGCTATCAGCCCCAGCATTTT.

The table lists this clonotype with a few counts. The chain links TRBV18 to TRBJ2-7; 10 bases are shared with TRBD2. The trim removed 4 bases at V and 3 bases at J, leaving 6 bases unmatched. Germline values: CDR1 KGHSH, CDR2 LQKENI. The CDR3 has 15 amino acids. CDR3 region: CASSQGLARSYEQYF. The CDR3 DNA follows: TGTGCCAGCTCACAGGGACTAGCGAGAAGCTACGAGCAGTACTTC.